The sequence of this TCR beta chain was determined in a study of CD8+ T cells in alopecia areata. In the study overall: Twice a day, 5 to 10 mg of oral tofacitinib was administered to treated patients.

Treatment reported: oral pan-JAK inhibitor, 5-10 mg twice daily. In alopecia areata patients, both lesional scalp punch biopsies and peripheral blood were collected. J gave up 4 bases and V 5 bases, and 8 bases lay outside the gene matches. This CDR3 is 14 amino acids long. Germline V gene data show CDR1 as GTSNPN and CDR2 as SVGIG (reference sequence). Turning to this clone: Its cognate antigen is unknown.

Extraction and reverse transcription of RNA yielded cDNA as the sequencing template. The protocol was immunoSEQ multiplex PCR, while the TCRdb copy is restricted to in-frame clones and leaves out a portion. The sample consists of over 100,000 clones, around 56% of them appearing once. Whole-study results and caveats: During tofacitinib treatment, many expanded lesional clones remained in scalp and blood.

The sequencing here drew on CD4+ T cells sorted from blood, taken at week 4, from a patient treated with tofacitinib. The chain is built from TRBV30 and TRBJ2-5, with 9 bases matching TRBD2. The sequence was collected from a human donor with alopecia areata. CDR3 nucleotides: TGTGCCTGGTTCTTAGCGGGAGCCGGAGAGACCCAGTACTTC. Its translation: CAWFLAGAGETQYF.